This T cell receptor (beta chain) emerged from a study of blood T cell repertoires in COVID-19. Across the study: Material from acute and convalescent COVID-19 was sourced from the United States, Italy and Spain. Sample material is recorded as cDNA or gDNA derived from T cells, B-cell-depleted T cells, or PBMCs.

Germline trimming cut 3 bases from V and 4 bases from J; bases unmatched to any gene: 5. CDR3 size: 16 residues. Germline loops: CDR1 SGHRS, CDR2 YFSETQ. In the original workflow: Reference gene primer amplification gave estimated nucleated cell counts. TCRdb's table, derived via immunoSEQ multiplex PCR, lists solely in-frame clones and lacks some. From that table come the V and J calls and clone size; the DNA was used to work out D and trimming. The table includes about 89,000 clones, roughly 87% detected once. The source of this sequence is a male donor with acute or convalescent COVID-19. This chain joins TRBV5-1 and TRBJ2-3; 13 bases align to TRBD2. Material: peripheral blood. CDR3 bases: TGCGCCAGCAGCTCACTAGCGGGGGGGTCGGCAGATACGCAGTATTTT. Protein: CASSSLAGGSADTQYF.